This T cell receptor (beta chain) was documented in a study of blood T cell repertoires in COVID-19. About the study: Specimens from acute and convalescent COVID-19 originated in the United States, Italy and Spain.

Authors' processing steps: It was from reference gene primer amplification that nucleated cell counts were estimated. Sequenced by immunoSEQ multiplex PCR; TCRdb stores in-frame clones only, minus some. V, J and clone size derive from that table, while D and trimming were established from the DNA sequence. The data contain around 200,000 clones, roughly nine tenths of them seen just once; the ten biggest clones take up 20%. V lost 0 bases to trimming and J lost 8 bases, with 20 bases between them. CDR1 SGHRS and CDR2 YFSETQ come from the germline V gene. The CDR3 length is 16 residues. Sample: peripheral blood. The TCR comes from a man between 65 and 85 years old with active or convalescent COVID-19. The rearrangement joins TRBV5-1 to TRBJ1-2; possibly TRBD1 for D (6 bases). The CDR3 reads CASSLGANREWDGYTF. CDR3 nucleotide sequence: TGCGCCAGCAGCTTGGGGGCCAACAGGGAATGGGACGGCTACACCTTC.